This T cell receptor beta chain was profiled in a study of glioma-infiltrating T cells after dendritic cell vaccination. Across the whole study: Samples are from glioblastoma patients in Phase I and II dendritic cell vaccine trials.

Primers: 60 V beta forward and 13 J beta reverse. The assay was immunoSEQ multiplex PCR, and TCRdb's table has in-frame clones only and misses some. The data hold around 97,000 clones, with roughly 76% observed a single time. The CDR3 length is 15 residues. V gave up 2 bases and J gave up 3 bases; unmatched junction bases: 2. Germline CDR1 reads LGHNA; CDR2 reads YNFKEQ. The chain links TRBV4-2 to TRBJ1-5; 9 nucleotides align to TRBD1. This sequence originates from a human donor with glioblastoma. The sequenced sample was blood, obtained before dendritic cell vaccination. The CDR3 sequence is CASSQRDRDNQPQHF. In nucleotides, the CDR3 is TGTGCCAGCAGCCAACGGGACAGGGACAATCAGCCCCAGCATTTT.